The 9 T cell receptor beta chains below were found in one sample sequenced in a study of shared clonotypes between healthy human individuals (dated by TCRdb to 2018 to 2021). The library was generated by the immunoSEQ multiplex PCR assay. Sourced from immuneACCESS, this table was stored by TCRdb with only in-frame sequences that have V and J called. A share of the clones is absent; for the studies checked, an unresolved V gene accounts for under half, and the remainder has no known explanation. This sample has 2 million to 2.5 million clones in its table, and 80% to 95% of those were observed once. Approximately 0.35% of the sample goes to the ten largest clones. The material sequenced was naive CD4+ T cells from PBMCs. The sample's cell subset or site label is to be understood as: CD45RA+ positively selected. Receptors originate from a man younger than 30 in good health. Some clones in this sample may be carry-over from other donors' samples.

The chain is built from TRBV4-1 and TRBJ2-2, with unresolved D. Deletions cut 4 bases from V and 1 base from J, with 10 bases between. The CDR3 loop spans 15 amino acids. Looked up from germline, CDR1 is MGHRA and CDR2 is YSYEKL. The CDR3 coding sequence is TGCGCCAGCAGCCCCCCGGAGAGGAACACCGGGGAGCTGTTTTTT. Translated: CASSPPERNTGELFF.

V usage is TRBV19 and J usage is TRBJ1-5, with 8 bases that match TRBD1. Losses at the gene ends were 7 bases for V and 7 bases for J; bases not matched to a gene: 6. This CDR3 contains 13 residues. Germline V CDR1 and CDR2: LNHDA, SQIVND (reference sequence). Here the CDR3 DNA reads TGTGCCAGTAAGGACAGGGACTTCCAGCCCCAGCATTTT. Translating it yields CASKDRDFQPQHF.

The chain combines TRBV7-2 with TRBJ2-7; 12 bases are a match to TRBD2. The germline CDR1 and CDR2 sequences are SGHTA and FQGNSA. The CDR3 consists of 17 residues. The V gene end was trimmed by 4 bases and the J gene end by 0 bases; junction bases not matched to a gene: 7. The CDR3 bases are TGTGCCAGCAGCTCAGGACTAGCGGGAAGGAGCTCCTACGAGCAGTACTTC. Protein sequence: CASSSGLAGRSSYEQYF.

This chain joins TRBV5-1 and TRBJ2-1; TRBD2 might be the D (5 bases). V gave up 4 bases and J gave up 5 bases, with 22 bases separating them. CDR3 length: 17 amino acids. In germline, CDR1 is SGHRS, CDR2 YFSETQ. As DNA, the CDR3 is TGCGCCAGCAGCCTCCCTGAGGGAGCCCCCTCGGACAATGAGCAGTTCTTC. It codes for CASSLPEGAPSDNEQFF.

This chain connects TRBV6-5 to TRBJ2-7; 9 nucleotides align to TRBD2. The CDR3 contains 15 residues. Germline lookup yields CDR1 MNHEY and CDR2 SVGAGI. V lost 6 bases and J lost 3; bases outside the gene matches: 9. The CDR3 reads CASSRRGSGGYEQYF. In nucleotides, the CDR3 is TGTGCCAGCAGCCGACGAGGTAGCGGGGGCTACGAGCAGTACTTC.

This clone appeared a single time. This chain links TRBV5-1 with TRBJ2-1; D is possibly TRBD1 or TRBD2 (5 bases each). Trimming cost V 5 bases and J 10 bases, with 13 bases left between them. CDR1 is SGHRS, CDR2 YFSETQ, per germline. The CDR3 length is 12 residues. This CDR3 is CASSSGALEQFF. CDR3 nucleotides: TGCGCCAGCAGTTCCGGGGCCTTGGAGCAGTTCTTC.

The genes are TRBV29-1 and TRBJ2-1; perhaps TRBD1 as D (6 bases). Germline CDR1 is SQVTM and CDR2 is ANQGSEA. With 5 bases removed from V and 6 bases from J, the gap between germline ends came to 14 bases. The CDR3 totals 13 residues. CDR3 protein: CSVSRTAANEQFF. CDR3 nucleotide sequence: TGCAGCGTTTCTAGGACAGCAGCCAATGAGCAGTTCTTC.

The chain links TRBV5-1 to TRBJ2-3; 12 bases are shared with TRBD2. Looked up from germline, CDR1 is SGHRS and CDR2 is YFSETQ. The CDR3 is 19 amino acids. V was pared by 3 bases and J by 6 bases, with 17 bases of the junction left unmatched. CDR3 in amino acids: CASSYEGASGRASPDTQYF. The DNA for the CDR3 is TGCGCCAGCAGCTACGAGGGAGCTAGCGGGAGGGCCTCGCCCGATACGCAGTATTTT.

V and J are TRBV2 and TRBJ2-1, with D unclear. Trimming removed 2 bases from V and 0 bases from J, with 14 bases in between. Germline V gene sequence: CDR1 SNHLY, CDR2 FYNNEI. The CDR3 length is 17 residues. Written as DNA, the CDR3 is TGTGCCAGCAGTGAATTCGCCAGACAAAGCTCCTACAATGAGCAGTTCTTC. Amino acids: CASSEFARQSSYNEQFF.